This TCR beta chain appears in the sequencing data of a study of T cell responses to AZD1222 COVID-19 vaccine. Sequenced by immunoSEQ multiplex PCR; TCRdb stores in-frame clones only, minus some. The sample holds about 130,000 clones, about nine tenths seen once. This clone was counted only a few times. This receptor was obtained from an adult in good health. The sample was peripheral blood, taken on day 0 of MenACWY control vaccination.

The CDR3 loop reads CASSGQQSVAFF. CDR3 coding DNA: TGTGCCAGCAGTGGACAGCAATCTGTAGCTTTCTTT. This chain connects TRBV2 to TRBJ1-1, with D possibly being TRBD1 (5 bases). CDR3 size: 12 residues. From germline, CDR1 is SNHLY and CDR2 FYNNEI. The V end lost 4 bases, the J end lost 10 bases, and 13 bases lay between the germline ends.